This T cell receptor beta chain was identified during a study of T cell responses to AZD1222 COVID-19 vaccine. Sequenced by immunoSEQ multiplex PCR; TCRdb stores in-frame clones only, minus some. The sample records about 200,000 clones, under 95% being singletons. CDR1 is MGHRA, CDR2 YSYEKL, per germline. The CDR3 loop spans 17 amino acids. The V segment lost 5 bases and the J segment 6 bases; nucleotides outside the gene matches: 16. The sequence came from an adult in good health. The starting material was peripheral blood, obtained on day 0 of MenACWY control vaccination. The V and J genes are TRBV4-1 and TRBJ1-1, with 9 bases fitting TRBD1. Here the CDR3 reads CASSGDRAGYRRAEAFF. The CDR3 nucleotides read TGCGCCAGCAGCGGGGACAGGGCCGGATATAGGCGGGCTGAAGCTTTCTTT.